Below are 25 T cell receptor beta chains sequenced from a single sample in a study of beta chain features in type 1 diabetes. Study-level points and caveats: Among patients with Type 1 diabetes, TCRB CDR3s were moderately but significantly shorter in every one of the four CD4+ subsets.

No antigen has been identified for these receptors. The whole isolated RNA underwent reverse transcription, so sequencing captured expressed TCRB transcripts. TCRdb keeps only in-frame clones here, not all; method: immunoSEQ multiplex PCR. The sample carries 300,000 to 350,000 clones, 9.3% recorded once. Sequencing used central memory CD4+ T cells from blood. The origin of the receptors is a young man with type 1 diabetes.

Remarks on this clone: Other DNA sequences from this sample encode an identical CDR3 as well. V is TRBV5-6 and J is TRBJ2-7; no reliable D call. Germline CDR1 SGHDT, CDR2 YYEEEE. The CDR3 covers 15 residues. Trimming took off 1 base at V and 1 base at J, with 12 bases between the two ends. CDR3 protein: CASSLPGLGSYEQYF. The CDR3, as DNA: TGTGCCAGCAGCTTGCCCGGCCTCGGATCCTACGAGCAGTACTTC.

The chain carries TRBV7-9 and TRBJ1-4; 9 nucleotides match TRBD1. In germline, CDR1 is SEHNR, CDR2 FQNEAQ (reference sequence). V lost 1 base, J lost 8 bases, and 5 bases stayed unmatched. CDR3 length: 15 residues. CDR3 loop: CASSLEQGAAEKLFF. CDR3 DNA: TGTGCCAGCAGCTTAGAACAGGGGGCCGCCGAAAAACTGTTTTTT.

The chain combines TRBV7-9 with TRBJ2-5; D is perhaps TRBD1 (6 bases). The CDR3 extends over 12 amino acids. Trimming removed 6 bases at V and 10 bases at J, with 15 bases between. The V gene's germline CDR1 is SEHNR and CDR2 FQNEAQ (reference sequence). The chain's CDR3 is CASSLSRGGQYF. CDR3 nucleotides: TGTGCCAGCAGTCTTAGCAGGGGTGGCCAGTACTTC.

This clone was observed a handful of times. The V call is TRBV4-3, the J call TRBJ1-2, with D perhaps TRBD1 (6 bases). This CDR3 has 14 amino acids. The germline V gene encodes CDR1 LGHNA and CDR2 YSLEER. Trimming removed 2 bases at V and 2 bases at J, with 9 bases between. The CDR3 loop reads CASSQTTGNYGYTF. In DNA, the CDR3 is TGCGCCAGCAGCCAAACTACAGGGAACTATGGCTACACCTTC.

The chain couples TRBV4-3 to TRBJ2-1; no firm D call. This CDR3 has 15 amino acids. Germline loops: CDR1 LGHNA, CDR2 YSLEER. Trimming removed 0 bases at V and 0 bases at J, with 6 bases between. DNA for the CDR3: TGCGCCAGCAGCCAAGATATCAACTCCTACAATGAGCAGTTCTTC. Protein: CASSQDINSYNEQFF.

This chain joins TRBV6-5 and TRBJ2-3; tentative D call: TRBD1 (6 bases). Germline CDR1 is MNHEY and CDR2 is SVGAGI. V lost 3 bases and J lost 6, with 16 bases in between. This CDR3 spans 15 amino acids. This chain's CDR3 is CASSYDRPPGDTQYF. CDR3 coding DNA: TGTGCCAGCAGTTATGACAGGCCCCCGGGGGATACGCAGTATTTT.

This clone was picked up a small number of times. One junction end disagrees with the germline gene, perhaps due to a read error. The rearrangement joins TRBV6-5 to TRBJ2-1, with D perhaps TRBD1 (5 bases). The CDR3 sequence is 11 residues long. Germline V gene lookup returns CDR1 MNHEY and CDR2 SVGAGI. CDR3 sequence (DNA): TGTGCCATCAGTGCTGACAGAGAGCAGTTCTTC. This sequence encodes CAISADREQFF.

J is TRBJ1-2 and V is TRBV13; D gene uncertain. V gave up 2 bases and J gave up 2 bases, with 21 bases separating them. The CDR3 has 18 amino acids. In germline, CDR1 is PRHDT, CDR2 FYEKMQ (reference sequence). The CDR3 is CASSLSWSAQPRNYGYTF. CDR3 bases: TGTGCCAGCAGCTTAAGTTGGTCAGCCCAGCCGAGGAACTATGGCTACACCTTC.

This clone was counted between two and nine times. The chain uses TRBV4-3 and TRBJ2-1, with D tentatively TRBD2 (5 bases). Germline assignment: CDR1 LGHNA and CDR2 YSLEER. V lost 0 bases, J lost 1 base, and 10 bases lay in between. The CDR3 is 16 amino acids. Written as DNA, the CDR3 is TGCGCCAGCAGCCAAGATCCTAGCATGTCCTACAATGAGCAGTTCTTC. Protein: CASSQDPSMSYNEQFF.

In the case of this clone: A junction end diverges from the germline sequence, so it may reflect a read error. The J gene is TRBJ2-1, the V gene TRBV7-7; TRBD1 is a possible D gene (5 bases). Germline V CDR1 and CDR2: SSHAT, FNYEAQ (reference sequence). This CDR3 has 14 residues. In DNA form, the CDR3 reads TGTGCTAGCAGCTTAGGGGCTCACAGTAATGAGCAGTTCTTC. Residues: CASSLGAHSNEQFF.

This clone was detected only a few times. The chain links TRBV5-6 to TRBJ1-2; 8 nucleotides agree with TRBD1. Germline lookup yields CDR1 SGHDT and CDR2 YYEEEE. The CDR3 contains 15 residues. V lost 4 bases, J lost 8 bases, and 13 bases stayed unmatched. CDR3 sequence reads: CASSDDRGGPLGYTF. In DNA, the CDR3 is TGTGCCAGCAGCGACGACAGGGGAGGCCCCCTGGGCTACACCTTC.

This clone occurred a few times. This rearrangement joins TRBV6-5 to TRBJ2-7, with D perhaps TRBD1 (6 bases). Germline V gene data show CDR1 as MNHEY and CDR2 as SVGAGI. The CDR3 length is 14 residues. The V gene lost 8 bases and the J gene lost 2 bases, with 16 bases spanning the gap. The CDR3 is CASGRSTGTYEQYF. For the CDR3, the DNA is TGTGCCAGCGGTAGAAGCACAGGGACCTACGAGCAGTACTTC.

The CDR3 bases are TGTGCCAGCAGGGGGGACAGAGACACTGAAGCTTTCTTT. It translates to CASRGDRDTEAFF. The chain has TRBV13 and TRBJ1-1; 7 nucleotides line up with TRBD1. With V trimmed by 6 bases and J by 3 bases, 4 bases remained unmatched. Looked up from germline, CDR1 is PRHDT and CDR2 is FYEKMQ (reference sequence). There are 13 residues in the CDR3. Supplemented by reference TRBV13 and TRBJ1-1, the full variable domain reads AAGVIQSPRHLIKEKRETATLKCYPIPRHDTVYWYQQGPGQDPQFLISFYEKMQSDKGSIPDRFSAQQFSDYHSELNMSSLELGDSALYFCASRGDRDTEAFFGQGTRLTVV.

This clone was counted ten times or more. This sample also contains other DNA sequences that code for the same CDR3. The chain links TRBV7-9 to TRBJ2-7; no clear D gene. The CDR3 sequence is 11 residues long. Germline loops: CDR1 SEHNR, CDR2 FQNEAQ (reference sequence). The V end lost 4 bases, the J end lost 2 bases, and 3 bases lay between the germline ends. CDR3 amino acids: CASSSTYEQYF. CDR3 nucleotide sequence: TGTGCCAGCAGCTCGACCTACGAGCAGTACTTC.

This clone occurred a few times. The chain joins TRBV18 to TRBJ2-4, with 9 bases fitting TRBD1. CDR3 length: 15 amino acids. V lost 4 bases, J lost 2 bases, and 3 bases stayed unmatched. Germline assignment: CDR1 KGHSH and CDR2 LQKENI. The chain's CDR3 is CASSLGQGSKNIQYF. The CDR3 nucleotides are TGTGCCAGCTCACTAGGACAGGGGTCCAAAAACATTCAGTACTTC.

Only a few counts were recorded for this clone. This sequence joins TRBV6-6 and TRBJ2-1; TRBD1 matches at 7 bases. The length of the CDR3 is 14 residues. The J segment lost 2 bases and the V segment lost 5 bases, leaving 3 bases of the junction unmatched. Germline V gene sequence: CDR1 MNHNY, CDR2 SVGAGI (reference sequence). The CDR3 region is CASSNRGTYNEQFF. CDR3 DNA sequence: TGTGCCAGCAGTAACAGGGGTACCTACAATGAGCAGTTCTTC.

This clone was observed a few times. This rearrangement joins TRBV5-6 to TRBJ2-3; D remains unclear. This CDR3 is built from 12 residues. V lost 0 bases and J 5 bases, leaving 4 bases between the germline ends. The germline V gene encodes CDR1 SGHDT and CDR2 YYEEEE. The CDR3 bases are TGTGCCAGCAGCTTGGAAGTAGATACGCAGTATTTT. The encoded protein is CASSLEVDTQYF.

J is TRBJ1-4 and V is TRBV5-4, with D tentatively TRBD1 (5 bases). Germline V gives CDR1 SGHNT, CDR2 YYREEE (reference sequence). This CDR3 spans 13 amino acids. V was trimmed by 0 bases and J by 8 bases, leaving 8 bases between them. The CDR3 sequence: CASSLGGEEKLFF. The DNA for the CDR3 is TGTGCCAGCAGCTTGGGAGGGGAGGAAAAACTGTTTTTT.

This clone came up a few times. The gene calls are TRBV27 and TRBJ1-2; tentative D call: TRBD1 (5 bases). In germline, CDR1 is MNHEY, CDR2 SMNVEV (reference sequence). The CDR3 has 15 amino acids. Between the trimmed V and J ends, which lost 4 bases and 6 bases, there was a span of 18 bases. The CDR3 loop is CASSWGDPGVDGYTF. As DNA, the CDR3 is TGTGCCAGCAGTTGGGGGGACCCCGGGGTGGATGGCTACACCTTC.

For the CDR3, the DNA is TGTGCCAGCAGCCCGTCCCACGGGGACACTGAAGCTTTCTTT. It translates to CASSPSHGDTEAFF. This chain links TRBV13 with TRBJ1-1, with D unclear. Germline CDR1 is PRHDT and CDR2 is FYEKMQ (reference sequence). The V end was cut by 5 bases, the J end by 3 bases, with 13 bases between. This CDR3 contains 14 residues.

With respect to this clone: This same CDR3 is encoded by further DNA sequences in the sample. The chain couples TRBV5-5 to TRBJ1-6, with D possibly TRBD1 on 5 matching bases. CDR3 length: 14 residues. CDR1 is SGHKS, CDR2 YYEKEE, per germline (reference sequence). V gave up 4 bases and J gave up 10 bases, with 15 bases separating them. This CDR3 is CASSAQGHGSPLHF. Here the CDR3 DNA reads TGTGCCAGCAGCGCCCAGGGTCATGGGTCACCCCTCCACTTT.

This chain uses TRBV10-2 with TRBJ2-5; a possible D gene is TRBD2 (6 bases). Germline V CDR1 and CDR2: WSHSY, SAAADI. The ends were cut back, 5 bases at V and 5 bases at J, with 18 bases in the middle. There are 15 residues in the CDR3. CDR3 in DNA: TGCGCCAGCAGTCAACAAAGACTAGTTCGGGAGACCCAGTACTTC. Protein: CASSQQRLVRETQYF.

In its sample, this clone was seen many times. The chain joins TRBV28 to TRBJ1-2, with 9 bases matching TRBD1. Germline loops: CDR1 MDHEN, CDR2 SYDVKM. The CDR3 consists of 13 residues. Losses at the gene ends were 5 bases for V and 8 bases for J; bases not matched to a gene: 6. In DNA, the CDR3 is TGTGCCAGCAGTAGCGGGGACAGGGTAGGCTACACCTTC. This sequence encodes CASSSGDRVGYTF.

A single count supports this clone. The chain is built from TRBV5-6 and TRBJ1-3, with 8 nucleotides matching TRBD1. This CDR3 is 16 amino acids long. V shed 2 bases and J 4 bases; nucleotides not matched to a gene: 8. Germline V gene lookup returns CDR1 SGHDT and CDR2 YYEEEE. The CDR3 sequence: CASSLTGGSFGNTIYF. CDR3 nucleotide sequence: TGTGCCAGCAGCTTAACAGGGGGAAGCTTCGGAAACACCATATATTTT.

The chain links TRBV7-2 to TRBJ2-1, with 12 bases matching TRBD2. Germline trimming cut 4 bases from V and 4 bases from J; bases unmatched to any gene: 2. CDR3 length equals 15 residues. In germline, CDR1 is SGHTA, CDR2 FQGNSA. CDR3 bases: TGTGCCAGCAGCTCAGGACTAGCGGGGTACAATGAGCAGTTCTTC. Its protein product is CASSSGLAGYNEQFF.